These 15 T cell receptor beta chains came from one sample sequenced in a study of blood T cell repertoires in COVID-19. The repertoire was sequenced with immunoSEQ multiplex PCR; TCRdb's copy has only in-frame clones and lacks some. The sample has under 400,000 clones; over 75% are singletons. Sequences were obtained from peripheral blood. The receptors shown here come from a woman in her twenties or thirties with COVID-19, enrolled during active disease.

This clone occurred once. The CDR3 here is CASSLTTGTEAFF. CDR3 coding DNA: TGTGCCAGCAGCTTAACGACGGGGACTGAAGCTTTCTTT. The chain has TRBV7-3 and TRBJ1-1; D call uncertain. This CDR3 has 13 amino acids. V lost 0 bases and J 5 bases, leaving 7 bases between the germline ends. Germline-derived CDR1 and CDR2 are SGHTA and FQGTGA.

The J gene is TRBJ2-7, the V gene TRBV27, with TRBD1 matching 10 bases. The V segment lost 5 bases and the J segment 2 bases; nucleotides outside the gene matches: 3. From germline, CDR1 is MNHEY and CDR2 SMNVEV (reference sequence). The CDR3 extends over 14 amino acids. CDR3 amino acids: CASSRDRGPYEQYF. The CDR3 DNA sequence: TGTGCCAGCAGTCGGGACAGGGGTCCCTACGAGCAGTACTTC.

The rearrangement uses TRBV5-5 and TRBJ2-2, with 16 positions matching TRBD2. V was pared by 4 bases and J by 7 bases, with 4 bases of the junction left unmatched. There are 16 residues in the CDR3. The germline V gene has CDR1 SGHKS and CDR2 YYEKEE (reference sequence). Here the CDR3 DNA reads TGTGCCAGCAGCAGGGGACTAGCGGGAGGGGTCGGGGAGCTGTTTTTT. Residues: CASSRGLAGGVGELFF. Combining the CDR3 with reference TRBV5-5 and TRBJ2-2 gives the whole variable domain DAGVTQSPTHLIKTRGQQVTLRCSPISGHKSVSWYQQVLGQGPQFIFQYYEKEERGRGNFPDRFSARQFPNYSSELNVNALLLGDSALYLCASSRGLAGGVGELFFGEGSRLTVL.

The chain is built from TRBV9 and TRBJ2-5; 12 positions match TRBD2. The ends lost 3 bases at V and 2 bases at J; junction bases unmatched: 5. The CDR3 spans 16 residues. Germline V CDR1 and CDR2: SGDLS, YYNGEE. DNA for the CDR3: TGTGCCAGCAGCGCCCCTGGACTAGCGGGGCAAGAGACCCAGTACTTC. This encodes CASSAPGLAGQETQYF.

The V call is TRBV19, the J call TRBJ1-1; 7 bases fit TRBD1. The CDR3 contains 13 residues. Trimming took 8 bases from V and 1 from J; bases not matched to a gene: 4. Germline V gives CDR1 LNHDA, CDR2 SQIVND (reference sequence). The CDR3 loop is CASEDRANTEAFF. The CDR3 region has the DNA TGTGCCAGTGAAGACAGGGCGAACACTGAAGCTTTCTTT.

The V and J genes are TRBV15 and TRBJ1-2; no clear D. The CDR3 totals 12 residues. V was pared by 2 bases and J by 10 bases, with 11 bases between. Looked up from germline, CDR1 is LNHNV and CDR2 is YYDKDF (reference sequence). CDR3 protein: CATSRMGLTYTF. In DNA form, the CDR3 reads TGTGCCACCAGCAGAATGGGCCTAACCTACACCTTC.

This clone has a single count. The chain couples TRBV5-8 to TRBJ2-1; 13 bases line up with TRBD2. This CDR3 region has 19 residues. Germline assignment: CDR1 SGHTS and CDR2 YDEGEE. Germline trimming cut 0 bases from V and 8 bases from J; bases unmatched to any gene: 14. In nucleotides, the CDR3 is TGTGCCAGCAGCTTGGCGACAGGGACCGGGACTAGCGGGATACATGAGCAGTTCTTC. Protein: CASSLATGTGTSGIHEQFF. The whole variable domain, remainder taken from reference TRBV5-8 and TRBJ2-1, is EAGVTQSPTHLIKTRGQQATLRCSPISGHTSVYWYQQALGLGLQFLLWYDEGEERNRGNFPPRFSGRQFPNYSSELNVNALELEDSALYLCASSLATGTGTSGIHEQFFGPGTRLTVL.

The V and J genes are TRBV15 and TRBJ2-5; 11 bases are shared with TRBD2. The CDR3 totals 13 residues. Losses at the gene ends were 8 bases for V and 4 bases for J; bases not matched to a gene: 3. Germline V gives CDR1 LNHNV, CDR2 YYDKDF (reference sequence). In nucleotides, the CDR3 is TGTGCCACCTATGGACTAGCGGGAGAGACCCAGTACTTC. Protein product: CATYGLAGETQYF. The whole variable domain, filled in from reference TRBV15 and TRBJ2-5, reads DAMVIQNPRYQVTQFGKPVTLSCSQTLNHNVMYWYQQKSSQAPKLLFHYYDKDFNNEADTPDNFQSRRPNTSFCFLDIRSPGLGDTAMYLCATYGLAGETQYFGPGTRLLVL.

The chain recombines TRBV12-3 or TRBV12-4 with TRBJ1-2, with D uncertain. The CDR3 totals 12 residues. V gave up 2 bases and J gave up 6 bases, with 7 bases separating them. The CDR3 region is CASSLWGDGYTF. DNA for the CDR3: TGTGCCAGCAGTTTATGGGGAGATGGCTACACCTTC.

The chain links TRBV6-6 to TRBJ2-4; 7 nucleotides line up with TRBD2. The CDR3 totals 13 residues. Germline CDR1 reads MNHNY; CDR2 reads SVGAGI (reference sequence). The J segment lost 7 bases and the V segment lost 7 bases, leaving 7 bases of the junction unmatched. CDR3 DNA sequence: TGTGCCAGCACCTGGGTTAGCGGGAACATTCAGTACTTC. It is translated as CASTWVSGNIQYF.

The rearrangement joins TRBV12-3 or TRBV12-4 to TRBJ2-5, with 8 nucleotides matching TRBD1. V was pared by 6 bases and J by 4 bases, with 4 bases of the junction left unmatched. CDR3 length: 13 residues. The CDR3 region is CASRPTGGETQYF. CDR3 coding DNA: TGTGCCAGCAGGCCCACAGGGGGAGAGACCCAGTACTTC.

The chain joins TRBV4-1 to TRBJ1-5, with 11 positions matching TRBD1. J gave up 6 bases and V 1 base, and 2 bases lay outside the gene matches. Per the germline V gene, CDR1 is MGHRA and CDR2 is YSYEKL. The CDR3 runs 15 residues. In DNA form, the CDR3 reads TGCGCCAGCAGCCAAGGGACAGGGGGCAGTCAGCCCCAGCATTTT. Translated, it gives CASSQGTGGSQPQHF.

The V call is TRBV11-2, the J call TRBJ2-7; no reliable D call. Germline-derived CDR1 and CDR2 are SGHAT and FQNNGV. CDR3 length: 12 amino acids. Deletions cut 0 bases from V and 6 bases from J, with 6 bases between. The CDR3 loop is CASSLDSGEQYF. The CDR3 DNA reads TGTGCCAGCAGCTTAGATTCCGGCGAGCAGTACTTC.

The V call is TRBV2, the J call TRBJ2-7, with a possible D match to TRBD1 (5 bases). CDR1 is SNHLY and CDR2 is FYNNEI in the germline V gene. V was clipped by 4 bases and J by 6 bases, with 10 bases between them. CDR3 length equals 12 residues. The CDR3 sequence is CASSGQSPEQYF. The CDR3 nucleotides read TGTGCCAGCAGTGGACAGTCTCCCGAGCAGTACTTC. The full variable domain, its missing parts supplied by reference TRBV2 and TRBJ2-7, is EPEVTQTPSHQVTQMGQEVILRCVPISNHLYFYWYRQILGQKVEFLVSFYNNEISEKSEIFDDQFSVERPDGSNFTLKIRSTKLEDSAMYFCASSGQSPEQYFGPGTRLTVT.

V is TRBV5-1 and J is TRBJ2-5; D may be TRBD2 (5 bases). The V and J ends lost 0 bases and 2 bases respectively, with 11 bases between them. Germline CDR1 reads SGHRS; CDR2 reads YFSETQ. The CDR3 covers 15 residues. The CDR3 loop reads CASSLEGGPQETQYF. The CDR3 DNA reads as TGCGCCAGCAGCTTGGAAGGAGGCCCGCAAGAGACCCAGTACTTC.